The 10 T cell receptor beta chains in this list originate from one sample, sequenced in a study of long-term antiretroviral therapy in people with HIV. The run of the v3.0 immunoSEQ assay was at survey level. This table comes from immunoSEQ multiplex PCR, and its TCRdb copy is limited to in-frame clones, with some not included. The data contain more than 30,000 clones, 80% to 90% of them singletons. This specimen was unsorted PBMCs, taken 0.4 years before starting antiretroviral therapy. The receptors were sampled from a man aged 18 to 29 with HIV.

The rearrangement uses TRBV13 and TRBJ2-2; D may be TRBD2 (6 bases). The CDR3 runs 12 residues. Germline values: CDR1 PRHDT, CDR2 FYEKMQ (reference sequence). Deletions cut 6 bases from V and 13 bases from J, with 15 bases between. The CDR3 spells CASRTGSGGLFF. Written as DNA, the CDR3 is TGTGCCAGCAGGACCGGGAGTGGTGGGCTGTTTTTT.

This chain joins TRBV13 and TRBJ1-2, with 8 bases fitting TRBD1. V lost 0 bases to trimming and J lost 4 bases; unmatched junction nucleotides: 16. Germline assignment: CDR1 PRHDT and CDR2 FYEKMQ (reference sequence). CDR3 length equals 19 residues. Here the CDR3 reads CASSLGPGTGQSKLYGYTF. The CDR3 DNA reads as TGTGCCAGCAGCTTAGGCCCCGGGACAGGACAGTCGAAGCTCTATGGCTACACCTTC.

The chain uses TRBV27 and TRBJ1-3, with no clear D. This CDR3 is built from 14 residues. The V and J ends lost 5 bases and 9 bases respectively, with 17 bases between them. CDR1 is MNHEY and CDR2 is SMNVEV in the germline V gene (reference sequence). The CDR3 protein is CASSPTPKRGTIYF. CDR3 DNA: TGTGCCAGCAGTCCGACGCCGAAACGGGGCACCATATATTTT.

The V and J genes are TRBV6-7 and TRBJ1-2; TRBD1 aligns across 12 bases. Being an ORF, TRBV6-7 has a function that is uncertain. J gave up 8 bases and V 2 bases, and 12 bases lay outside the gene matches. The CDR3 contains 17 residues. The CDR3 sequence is CASSYPIEGQGARGYTF. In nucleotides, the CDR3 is TGTGCCAGCAGTTACCCAATAGAGGGACAGGGGGCGCGGGGCTACACCTTC.

The CDR3, as DNA: TGTGCCAGCACCACCACAGGGAATCAGCCCCAGCATTTT. Amino acid sequence: CASTTTGNQPQHF. V gene TRBV6-6 combines with J gene TRBJ1-5; D possibly corresponds to TRBD1 (6 bases). This CDR3 region has 13 residues. The germline V gene encodes CDR1 MNHNY and CDR2 SVGAGI (reference sequence). Trimming took off 7 bases at V and 4 bases at J, with 11 bases between the two ends.

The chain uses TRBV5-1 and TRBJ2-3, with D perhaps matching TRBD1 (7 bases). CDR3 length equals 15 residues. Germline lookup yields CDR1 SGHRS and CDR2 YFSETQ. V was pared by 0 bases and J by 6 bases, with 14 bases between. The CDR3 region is CASSLEGGQVDTQYF. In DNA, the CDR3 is TGCGCCAGCAGCTTGGAGGGAGGACAGGTGGATACGCAGTATTTT.

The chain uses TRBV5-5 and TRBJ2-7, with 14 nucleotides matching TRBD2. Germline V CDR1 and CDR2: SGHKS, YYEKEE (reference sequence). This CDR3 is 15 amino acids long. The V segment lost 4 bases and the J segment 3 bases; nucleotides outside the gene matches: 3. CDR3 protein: CASSPGLAGDYEQYF. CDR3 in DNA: TGTGCCAGCAGCCCGGGACTAGCGGGAGACTACGAGCAGTACTTC.

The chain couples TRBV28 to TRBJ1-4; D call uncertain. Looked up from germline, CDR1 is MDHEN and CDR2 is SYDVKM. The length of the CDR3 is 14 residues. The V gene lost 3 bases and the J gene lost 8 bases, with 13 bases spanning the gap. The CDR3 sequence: CASSLWEFREKLFF. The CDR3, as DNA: TGTGCCAGCAGTTTGTGGGAGTTCAGGGAAAAACTGTTTTTT.

The CDR3 sequence: CASSYRDGWLDTQYF. The CDR3 DNA is TGTGCCAGCAGTTATCGGGACGGGTGGTTGGATACGCAGTATTTT. The gene calls are TRBV28 and TRBJ2-3; either TRBD1 or TRBD2 may supply D (5 bases each). CDR1 and CDR2 (germline): MDHEN, SYDVKM. This CDR3 is built from 15 residues. The germline V and J ends were trimmed by 4 bases and 6 bases, with 17 bases remaining between them.

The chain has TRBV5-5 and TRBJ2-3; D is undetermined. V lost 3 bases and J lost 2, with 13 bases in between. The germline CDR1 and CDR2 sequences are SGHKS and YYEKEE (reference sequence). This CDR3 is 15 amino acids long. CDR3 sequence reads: CASSSIRTSTDTQYF. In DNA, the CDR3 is TGTGCCAGCAGCTCGATTCGCACGTCCACAGATACGCAGTATTTT. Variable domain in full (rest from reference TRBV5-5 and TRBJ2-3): DAGVTQSPTHLIKTRGQQVTLRCSPISGHKSVSWYQQVLGQGPQFIFQYYEKEERGRGNFPDRFSARQFPNYSSELNVNALLLGDSALYLCASSSIRTSTDTQYFGPGTRLTVL.